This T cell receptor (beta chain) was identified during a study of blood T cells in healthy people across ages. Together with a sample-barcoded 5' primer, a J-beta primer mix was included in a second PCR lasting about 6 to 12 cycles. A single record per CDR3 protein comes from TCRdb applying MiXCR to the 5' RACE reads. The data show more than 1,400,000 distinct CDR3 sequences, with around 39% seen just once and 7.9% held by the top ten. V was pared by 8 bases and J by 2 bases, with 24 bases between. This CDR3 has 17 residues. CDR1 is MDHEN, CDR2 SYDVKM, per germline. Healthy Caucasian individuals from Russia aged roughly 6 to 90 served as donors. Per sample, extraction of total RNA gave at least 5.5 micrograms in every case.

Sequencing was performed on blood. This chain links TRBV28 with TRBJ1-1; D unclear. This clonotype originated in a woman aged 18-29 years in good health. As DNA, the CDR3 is TGTGCCAGCCGGAAGGGTTATGGCGGGTCTGGAAACACTGAAGCTTTCTTT. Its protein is CASRKGYGGSGNTEAFF.